Shown below are 13 T cell receptor beta chains from a single sample sequenced in a study of OX40 agonist ivuxolimab in advanced cancers. TCRdb keeps only in-frame clones here, not all; method: immunoSEQ multiplex PCR. This sample has under 75,000 clones, with roughly 84% found just once. Sample: CD4+ or CD8+ T cells sorted from blood, taken in a trial of the OX40 agonist ivuxolimab. The receptors were gathered from an adult with an advanced solid tumor such as melanoma, head and neck, liver or kidney cancer.

The chain is built from TRBV21-1 and TRBJ1-5; TRBD1, the table's D call, lacks a check against the DNA. TRBV21-1 counts as a pseudogene. The CDR3 covers 16 residues. The CDR3 DNA reads TGTGCCAGCAGCGCCGTTCCGCAGGGTCTCCATCAGCCCCAGCATTTT. Protein: CASSAVPQGLHQPQHF.

The J gene is TRBJ2-1, the V gene TRBV30; D is possibly TRBD2 (6 bases). This CDR3 has 14 amino acids. V was cut by 4 bases and J by 4 bases, with 14 bases left in between. The V gene's germline CDR1 is GTSNPN and CDR2 SVGIG (reference sequence). The DNA for the CDR3 is TGTGCCTGGACTCAACGCGCGGGATACAATGAGCAGTTCTTC. The encoded protein is CAWTQRAGYNEQFF.

V and J are TRBV6-6 and TRBJ2-1; D not certain. Trimming shortened V by 0 bases and J by 10 bases, and 7 bases separated the two germline ends. Germline V lookup: CDR1 MNHNY, CDR2 SVGAGI (reference sequence). This CDR3 is built from 12 residues. CDR3 protein: CASSYSTGEQFF. The CDR3, as DNA: TGTGCCAGCAGTTACTCGACCGGAGAGCAGTTCTTC.

A word on this clone: The same CDR3 arises from other DNA sequences in this sample as well. V usage is TRBV6-6 and J usage is TRBJ2-7; 8 bases agree with TRBD1. The germline gives CDR1 MNHNY, CDR2 SVGAGI (reference sequence). This CDR3 is built from 14 residues. Trimming cost V 7 bases and J 4 bases; bases outside gene matches: 9. The chain's CDR3 is CASTTDRARYEQYF. CDR3 bases: TGTGCCAGCACCACGGACAGGGCAAGATACGAGCAGTACTTC.

The chain links TRBV6-6 to TRBJ2-3; 8 bases fit TRBD2. CDR1 MNHNY and CDR2 SVGAGI come from the germline V gene (reference sequence). Trimming removed 6 bases from V and 6 bases from J; junction bases left unmatched: 11. This CDR3 is built from 15 residues. The CDR3 sequence: CASRTLRGAGDTQYF. The DNA of the CDR3 is TGTGCCAGCAGAACCCTGCGGGGGGCGGGCGATACGCAGTATTTT.

This clone is a singleton in its sample. The chain uses TRBV6-1 and TRBJ2-2; 9 nucleotides line up with TRBD1. Losses at the gene ends were 7 bases for V and 5 bases for J; bases not matched to a gene: 5. The germline V gene encodes CDR1 MNHNS and CDR2 SASEGT. The length of the CDR3 is 14 residues. The CDR3 protein is CASNFDRGTGELFF. Written as DNA, the CDR3 is TGTGCCAGCAATTTCGACAGGGGGACCGGGGAGCTGTTTTTT.

This sequence joins TRBV9 and TRBJ2-1; 9 nucleotides line up with TRBD2. V was clipped by 7 bases and J by 7 bases; unmatched bases: 15. The CDR3 is 16 amino acids. Looked up from germline, CDR1 is SGDLS and CDR2 is YYNGEE. The CDR3 region is CASARASGTSGNEQFF. The CDR3 nucleotides are TGTGCCAGCGCAAGGGCTAGCGGGACATCTGGGAATGAGCAGTTCTTC.

The J gene is TRBJ2-1, the V gene TRBV29-1, with TRBD2 matching over 12 bases. V lost 1 base, J lost 3 bases, and 10 bases stayed unmatched. CDR1 and CDR2 from the germline V gene are SQVTM and ANQGSEA. The CDR3 is 18 residues long. The CDR3: CSVEGGGLAGGLYNEQFF. The DNA of the CDR3 is TGCAGCGTTGAAGGCGGCGGTCTAGCGGGAGGGCTCTACAATGAGCAGTTCTTC.

This chain connects TRBV7-3 to TRBJ2-3; D might be TRBD1 or TRBD2, each matching 6 bases. CDR1 and CDR2 from the germline V gene are SGHTA and FQGTGA. Trimming took 3 bases from V and 1 from J, leaving 8 bases between them. The CDR3 covers 14 residues. CDR3 sequence reads: CASSLEGGTDTQYF. The CDR3 bases are TGTGCCAGCAGCTTGGAGGGGGGCACAGATACGCAGTATTTT.

V and J are TRBV9 and TRBJ2-2; TRBD2 is a possible D gene (6 bases). CDR1 SGDLS and CDR2 YYNGEE come from the germline V gene. V gave up 3 bases and J gave up 4 bases, with 13 bases separating them. The CDR3 is 15 amino acids. The CDR3 protein is CASSGGRWVTGELFF. The CDR3, as DNA: TGTGCCAGCAGCGGAGGGAGGTGGGTCACCGGGGAGCTGTTTTTT. Based on the CDR3 plus reference TRBV9 and TRBJ2-2, the full variable domain is DSGVTQTPKHLITATGQRVTLRCSPRSGDLSVYWYQQSLDQGLQFLIQYYNGEERAKGNILERFSAQQFPDLHSELNLSSLELGDSALYFCASSGGRWVTGELFFGEGSRLTVL.

The J gene is TRBJ2-7, the V gene TRBV7-2; the match to TRBD2 covers 9 bases. CDR1 is SGHTA and CDR2 is FQGNSA in the germline V gene. With V trimmed by 1 base and J by 4 bases, 8 bases remained unmatched. This CDR3 is built from 16 residues. The CDR3 region has the DNA TGTGCCAGCAGCTTAGATTCCGGCGGGGGGGTGTACGAGCAGTACTTC. Its protein product is CASSLDSGGGVYEQYF.

V and J are TRBV2 and TRBJ2-1; D is uncertain. The CDR3 loop spans 13 amino acids. V was trimmed by 0 bases and J by 15 bases, leaving 15 bases between them. Germline V gives CDR1 SNHLY, CDR2 FYNNEI. The CDR3 DNA is TGTGCCAGCAGTGAAGCCGCCGAGACCTGGACGTTCTTC. It specifies CASSEAAETWTFF.

V usage is TRBV6-6 and J usage is TRBJ2-3, with D perhaps matching TRBD2 (6 bases). V lost 5 bases, J lost 8 bases, and 17 bases lay in between. This CDR3 is built from 14 residues. Germline-derived CDR1 and CDR2 are MNHNY and SVGAGI (reference sequence). The CDR3 bases are TGTGCCAGCAGTCAGACTAGTCGAAGCGGTACGCAGTATTTT. Translated: CASSQTSRSGTQYF.